One sample yielded the 3 T cell receptor beta chains listed below, sequenced in a study of cytomegalovirus exposure and HLA in healthy donors. Profiling relied on immunoSEQ multiplex PCR, and the TCRdb table lists in-frame clones only, not all of them. This repertoire shows some 180,000 clones, about 81% found once; its top ten account for 0.95% to 1.5%. Sequenced input: PBMCs. The receptors were sampled from a woman in her 30s in good health and CMV-seronegative.

The table lists this clone with a few counts. The chain recombines TRBV7-7 with TRBJ1-5, with TRBD1 as a possible D gene (5 bases). The CDR3 has 15 residues. Germline lookup yields CDR1 SSHAT and CDR2 FNYEAQ (reference sequence). The germline V and J ends were trimmed by 1 base and 6 bases, with 13 bases remaining between them. The CDR3 DNA reads as TGTGCCAGCAGCTTAGATCTGGGGCAGGGTCAGCCCCAGCATTTT. Amino acid sequence: CASSLDLGQGQPQHF.

The gene calls are TRBV6-1 and TRBJ2-1, with TRBD1 matching 7 bases. The CDR3 covers 14 residues. The germline gives CDR1 MNHNS, CDR2 SASEGT. The J segment lost 6 bases and the V segment lost 8 bases, leaving 10 bases of the junction unmatched. CDR3 DNA: TGTGCCAGCCACGACAGGGTAGAGGGCAATGAGCAGTTCTTC. Protein: CASHDRVEGNEQFF.

The chain is built from TRBV2 and TRBJ2-3, with 8 bases identical to TRBD2. V lost 6 bases to trimming and J lost 4 bases; unmatched junction nucleotides: 9. The CDR3 consists of 15 residues. Looked up from germline, CDR1 is SNHLY and CDR2 is FYNNEI. The CDR3 spells CASRRLANLPDTQYF. DNA of the CDR3: TGTGCCAGCAGACGACTAGCGAACCTCCCAGATACGCAGTATTTT.